This TCR beta chain was identified in a study of CD8 T cells in ankylosing spondylitis. Construction of TCR beta libraries was performed using quantitative 5'-RACE with molecular barcodes. From the 5' RACE reads, TCRdb called clonotypes with MiXCR, one entry per CDR3 protein. This repertoire shows roughly 180,000 distinct CDR3 sequences, around a tenth found once; its top ten account for around 16%. Trimming pared 4 bases from V and 8 bases from J, leaving 12 bases between. The germline V gene has CDR1 MNHEY and CDR2 SVGEGT. This CDR3 has 13 amino acids. This clonotype has a handful of counts. The V and J genes are TRBV6-2 or TRBV6-3 and TRBJ2-1; TRBD1 might be the D (6 bases). The specimen sequenced was blood, either unsorted or a sorted T cell fraction (not recorded which). The origin of this receptor is a female donor with ankylosing spondylitis or in good health (not recorded which). CDR3 loop: CASSFNRAYEQFF. In DNA form, the CDR3 reads TGTGCCAGCAGTTTTAACAGGGCCTATGAGCAGTTCTTC.